Sequencing of this TCR beta chain was carried out in a study of blood T cell repertoires in COVID-19. J was trimmed by 1 base and V by 5 bases; bases with no gene match: 4. The CDR3 runs to 14 residues. The germline CDR1 and CDR2 sequences are SGHRS and YFSETQ. The protocol was immunoSEQ multiplex PCR, while the TCRdb copy is restricted to in-frame clones and leaves out a portion. The sample carries over 200,000 clones, 88% recorded once. The sequencing input was peripheral blood. The chain uses TRBV5-1 and TRBJ2-3; TRBD2 agrees at 7 bases. This receptor was identified in a woman in her sixties with acute or convalescent COVID-19. CDR3 residues: CASRVLAGTDTQYF. The CDR3 coding sequence is TGCGCCAGCAGGGTCCTAGCGGGCACAGATACGCAGTATTTT.